This is a list of T cell receptor beta chains from one sample in a study of blood T cell repertoires in COVID-19. Sequencing used immunoSEQ multiplex PCR; TCRdb keeps in-frame clones, though not all of them. The sample contains around 86,000 clones, roughly 85% of which appear only once. Material: peripheral blood. The receptor source for this set is a man older than 75 with acute or convalescent COVID-19. Both conserved end residues are part of each CDR3. A D gene is named only where the DNA matches it firmly. A clone size is listed for some rows: how often the clone was seen (once, few, many), or a class if it is expanded.

V	D	J	size	CDR3	DNA
TRBV29-1	NA	TRBJ2-3	NA	CSVDFAGDTQYF	TGCAGCGTTGATTTTGCGGGAGATACGCAGTATTTT
TRBV6-6	NA	TRBJ2-2	NA	CASYAGGPNTGELFF	TGTGCCAGCTACGCCGGGGGACCCAACACCGGGGAGCTGTTTTTT
TRBV2	TRBD2	TRBJ2-1	NA	CASSDSGLAGGNEQFF	TGTGCCAGCAGTGATTCCGGACTAGCGGGAGGGAATGAGCAGTTCTTC
TRBV2	NA	TRBJ1-5	NA	CASSITGNSNQPQHF	TGTGCCAGCAGTATCACAGGGAATAGCAATCAGCCCCAGCATTTT
TRBV7-9	TRBD2	TRBJ2-1	NA	CASSLGREVNEQFF	TGTGCCAGCAGCTTGGGGCGGGAGGTGAATGAGCAGTTCTTC
TRBV9	NA	TRBJ2-3	NA	CASSVEGAGGTDTQYF	TGTGCCAGCAGCGTAGAGGGAGCGGGTGGCACAGATACGCAGTATTTT
TRBV5-5	TRBD1	TRBJ2-7	NA	CASSLGTGTYEQYF	TGTGCCAGCAGCTTGGGGACAGGGACCTACGAGCAGTACTTC
TRBV10-3	TRBD1	TRBJ1-5	NA	CAINETGGFQPQHF	TGTGCCATCAATGAGACAGGGGGCTTTCAGCCCCAGCATTTT
TRBV7-9	NA	TRBJ1-5	once	CASSSKGEFNQPQHF	TGTGCCAGCAGCTCGAAGGGGGAATTTAATCAGCCCCAGCATTTT
TRBV2	NA	TRBJ1-1	NA	CASLEAGYTEAFF	TGTGCCAGCCTCGAGGCAGGGTACACTGAAGCTTTCTTT
TRBV30	NA	TRBJ1-4	NA	CAWSPLRDFNEKLFF	TGTGCCTGGAGTCCCCTCAGGGATTTTAATGAAAAACTGTTTTTT
TRBV18	NA	TRBJ2-7	once	CASSPLAPSQSSYEQYF	TGTGCCAGCTCACCCCTAGCTCCTAGCCAAAGCTCCTACGAGCAGTACTTC
TRBV2	NA	TRBJ1-4	NA	CASRDSATNEKLFF	TGTGCCAGCAGAGACAGCGCAACTAATGAAAAACTGTTTTTT
TRBV5-1	NA	TRBJ2-3	NA	CASEEGGTDTQYF	TGCGCCAGCGAAGAGGGAGGCACAGATACGCAGTATTTT
TRBV2	NA	TRBJ1-2	NA	CASSVDMNYGYTF	TGTGCCAGCAGTGTCGACATGAACTATGGCTACACCTTC
TRBV19	TRBD1	TRBJ2-1	NA	CASSPTGQGSYNEQFF	TGTGCCAGTAGTCCTACGGGACAGGGAAGCTACAATGAGCAGTTCTTC
TRBV5-1	TRBD2	TRBJ2-1	NA	CASSLAWTRSQYEQFF	TGCGCCAGCAGCTTGGCTTGGACTAGATCTCAATATGAGCAGTTCTTC
TRBV3-1/TRBV3-2	NA	TRBJ2-2	NA	CASSRPPRTTNTGELFF	TGTGCCAGCAGCCGCCCCCCTCGGACAACGAACACCGGGGAGCTGTTTTTT
TRBV6-6	NA	TRBJ1-3	NA	CASSGESSGNTIYF	TGTGCCAGCAGCGGGGAAAGCTCTGGAAACACCATATATTTT
TRBV5-1	NA	TRBJ2-1	NA	CASSPHSIGEQFF	TGCGCCAGCAGCCCGCACTCGATCGGTGAGCAGTTCTTC
TRBV5-1	TRBD2	TRBJ2-3	NA	CASSLREGDTQYF	TGCGCCAGCAGCTTAAGGGAGGGAGATACGCAGTATTTT
TRBV6-5	NA	TRBJ1-3	NA	CASSRQAYSGNTIYF	TGTGCCAGCAGTAGACAGGCCTACTCTGGAAACACCATATATTTT
TRBV11-3	NA	TRBJ2-2	NA	CASSLARTGELFF	TGTGCCAGCAGCTTAGCCAGGACCGGGGAGCTGTTTTTT
TRBV29-1	NA	TRBJ2-7	NA	CSVAGNAYEQYF	TGCAGCGTTGCAGGGAACGCCTACGAGCAGTACTTC
TRBV2	NA	TRBJ1-2	NA	CASAGIQGYTF	TGTGCCAGCGCGGGAATTCAGGGCTACACCTTC
TRBV4-3	NA	TRBJ2-1	NA	CASSPSLSGNEQFF	TGCGCCAGCAGCCCTTCTTTATCGGGAAATGAGCAGTTCTTC
TRBV13	NA	TRBJ2-5	NA	CASSLPVGTQYF	TGTGCCAGCAGCTTACCGGTTGGGACCCAGTACTTC
TRBV6-5	TRBD1	TRBJ1-1	NA	CASRTGGPVGTEAFF	TGTGCCAGCCGGACAGGGGGCCCCGTAGGAACTGAAGCTTTCTTT
TRBV28	NA	TRBJ1-6	NA	CASSRSRSNSPLHF	TGTGCCAGCAGTCGGTCCCGGTCTAATTCACCCCTCCACTTT
TRBV19	TRBD1	TRBJ2-4	NA	CASFGTGFRMAKNIQYF	TGTGCCAGTTTCGGGACAGGGTTCCGGATGGCCAAAAACATTCAGTACTTC
TRBV19	NA	TRBJ1-2	few	CASSIRVQGAMGGYTF	TGTGCCAGTAGTATCAGAGTACAGGGTGCGATGGGTGGCTACACCTTC
TRBV7-8	TRBD2	TRBJ2-3	NA	CASSFREADTQYF	TGTGCCAGCAGCTTCCGGGAGGCAGATACGCAGTATTTT
TRBV30	TRBD1	TRBJ2-7	once	CAWARTRTGTSNYEQYF	TGTGCCTGGGCCCGGACCCGGACAGGGACCTCCAACTACGAGCAGTACTTC
TRBV12-5	NA	TRBJ1-1	NA	CASGSYGTEAFF	TGTGCTAGTGGCTCGTACGGCACTGAAGCTTTCTTT
TRBV5-1	NA	TRBJ1-3	few	CASSLDGGGAGNTIYF	TGCGCCAGCAGCTTGGACGGGGGGGGCGCAGGAAACACCATATATTTT
TRBV7-2	TRBD2	TRBJ2-5	NA	CASSSRTSGGLEYF	TGTGCCAGCAGCTCACGGACTAGCGGGGGGTTGGAGTACTTC
TRBV5-1	NA	TRBJ2-4	NA	CASRSGDIQYF	TGCGCCAGCAGATCAGGGGACATTCAGTACTTC